This TCR beta chain was sequenced during a study of spatial heterogeneity in lung cancer. Time point defined: sample taken at primary tumor resection. Tumor, nontumor lung or frozen PBMC supplied whole RNA, sequenced without sorting. TCRdb fed the 5' RACE reads into MiXCR, producing one record per CDR3 protein. The sample holds roughly 60,000 distinct CDR3 sequences, about 8% seen once. Trimming removed 5 bases from V and 2 bases from J, with 16 bases in between. The CDR3 sequence is 15 residues long. Germline V gene data show CDR1 as MNHEY and CDR2 as SMNVEV (reference sequence). The specimen was PBMCs, collected at surgery. This TCR derives from a female donor with early-stage non-small cell lung cancer. The chain links TRBV27 to TRBJ2-7; D is possibly TRBD1 (6 bases). The CDR3 nucleotides read TGTGCCAGCAGTCCTCTTACAGGGAACCCCTACGAGCAGTACTTC. The encoded protein is CASSPLTGNPYEQYF.